Each of the 21 T cell receptor beta chains below was sequenced from the same sample in a study of spatial heterogeneity in lung cancer. Time point defined: sample taken at primary tumor resection. From the 5' RACE reads, TCRdb called clonotypes with MiXCR, one entry per CDR3 protein. The sample includes some 23,000 distinct CDR3 sequences, 7% of them seen just once. The input for sequencing was PBMCs, taken at surgery. Receptors were obtained from a male donor with early-stage non-small cell lung cancer.

This clonotype was found many times. The CDR3 DNA follows: TGTGCCAGCAGTCGAGCCTTGGGTTCACCCCTCCACTTT. Protein product: CASSRALGSPLHF. The rearrangement links TRBV6-6 to TRBJ1-6; D remains unclear. The germline V gene encodes CDR1 MNHNY and CDR2 SVGAGI (reference sequence). The CDR3 consists of 13 residues. V dropped 5 bases and J dropped 9 bases, with 11 bases sitting between them.

CDR3 region: CASSASETQYF. The CDR3 nucleotides are TGCGCCAGCAGTGCGTCCGAGACCCAGTACTTC. The V call is TRBV10-2, the J call TRBJ2-5; D not resolved. In germline, CDR1 is WSHSY, CDR2 SAAADI. Trimming pared 4 bases from V and 5 bases from J, leaving 5 bases between. The CDR3 runs to 11 residues.

This clonotype was recorded at least ten times. The V and J genes are TRBV6-1 and TRBJ1-6; a possible D gene is TRBD1 (5 bases). V lost 3 bases and J 10 bases, leaving 16 bases between the germline ends. The CDR3 totals 15 residues. CDR1 is MNHNS and CDR2 is SASEGT in the germline V gene. In DNA form, the CDR3 reads TGTGCCAGCAGTGAGGAGGGGCGAGGAAGATCACCCCTCCACTTT. Its protein is CASSEEGRGRSPLHF.

This clonotype was found a few times. This chain uses TRBV7-8 with TRBJ2-1; no clear D. The germline V and J ends were trimmed by 1 base and 5 bases, with 15 bases remaining between them. Germline assignment: CDR1 SGHVS and CDR2 FQNEAQ. This CDR3 has 16 amino acids. As DNA, the CDR3 is TGTGCCAGCAGCTTAGGTCCAGGCAGACCTGACAATGAGCAGTTCTTC. It is translated as CASSLGPGRPDNEQFF.

V gene TRBV6-5 combines with J gene TRBJ2-7; D may be TRBD1 (6 bases). V lost 2 bases and J 7 bases, leaving 21 bases between the germline ends. CDR1 and CDR2 (germline): MNHEY, SVGAGI. CDR3 length equals 16 residues. CDR3 nucleotide sequence: TGTGCCAGCAGTTACGGTCTAGCACAGGGTCTGAGGGAGCAGTACTTC. As protein: CASSYGLAQGLREQYF.

This clonotype appeared a few times. The gene calls are TRBV18 and TRBJ1-5; no clear D gene. CDR3 length: 13 residues. V lost 6 bases to trimming and J lost 4 bases, with 10 bases between them. The germline gives CDR1 KGHSH, CDR2 LQKENI. The CDR3 loop reads CASSQLRNQPQHF. The DNA of the CDR3 is TGTGCCAGCTCCCAGCTCAGAAATCAGCCCCAGCATTTT.

The V call is TRBV7-9, the J call TRBJ1-2; 7 bases fit TRBD1. The germline CDR1 and CDR2 sequences are SEHNR and FQNEAQ (reference sequence). The CDR3 is 14 amino acids. V lost 5 bases and J lost 8; bases outside the gene matches: 11. The CDR3: CASSRGTEREGYTF. The CDR3 nucleotides are TGTGCCAGCAGCCGGGGGACAGAGCGCGAGGGCTACACCTTC.

This clonotype was seen ten or more times. The chain joins TRBV5-1 to TRBJ1-6; D gene ambiguous. V lost 4 bases and J 5 bases, leaving 13 bases between the germline ends. Germline V gene lookup returns CDR1 SGHRS and CDR2 YFSETQ. This CDR3 spans 15 amino acids. CDR3 sequence reads: CASSTDRFNNSPLHF. The CDR3 DNA follows: TGCGCCAGCAGCACGGATCGCTTTAATAATTCACCCCTCCACTTT.

This clonotype was seen more than once but under ten times. The V gene is TRBV7-2, the J gene TRBJ1-1, with D maybe TRBD1 (6 bases). The CDR3 sequence is 13 residues long. Germline assignment: CDR1 SGHTA and CDR2 FQGNSA. V dropped 2 bases and J dropped 10 bases, with 14 bases sitting between them. CDR3 bases: TGTGCCAGCAGCTTATCTTGGACAGAAAGAGCTTTCTTT. As protein: CASSLSWTERAFF.

Many counts were recorded for this clonotype. Here the CDR3 reads CSVLDPGDGYTF. For the CDR3, the DNA is TGCAGCGTTCTGGACCCTGGGGATGGCTACACCTTC. This chain joins TRBV29-1 and TRBJ1-2; D unresolved. Germline loops: CDR1 SQVTM, CDR2 ANQGSEA. Trimming pared 5 bases from V and 6 bases from J, leaving 13 bases between. There are 12 residues in the CDR3.

The rearrangement uses TRBV7-8 and TRBJ1-4; D not resolved. V was shortened by 5 bases and J by 4 bases, with 14 bases between the two germline ends. Germline CDR1 is SGHVS and CDR2 is FQNEAQ. The CDR3 is made up of 15 amino acids. The CDR3 nucleotides are TGTGCCAGCAGCGAGAGAGAGTCAAGTAATGAAAAACTGTTTTTT. This gives the protein CASSERESSNEKLFF.

CDR3 sequence: CASSLKDTQYF. The CDR3 DNA sequence: TGCGCCAGCAGCCTGAAAGATACGCAGTATTTT. The chain joins TRBV5-1 to TRBJ2-3; no reliable D call. Trimming removed 4 bases at V and 5 bases at J, with 5 bases between. This CDR3 spans 11 amino acids. In germline, CDR1 is SGHRS, CDR2 YFSETQ.

This clonotype was detected ten times or more. The J gene is TRBJ2-1, the V gene TRBV29-1; 10 bases are shared with TRBD2. CDR3 length equals 14 residues. CDR1 is SQVTM and CDR2 is ANQGSEA in the germline V gene. With 7 bases clipped from V and 4 bases from J, the junction kept 7 bases outside the gene matches. CDR3 coding DNA: TGCAGCGCCCCGGGACTAGCGCTTTACAATGAGCAGTTCTTC. This translates into CSAPGLALYNEQFF.

This clonotype was seen a handful of times. The V gene is TRBV13, the J gene TRBJ1-1, with D tentatively TRBD1 (6 bases). The CDR3 extends over 15 amino acids. Per germline, CDR1 PRHDT and CDR2 FYEKMQ (reference sequence). Trimming left V 7 bases short and J 3 bases short, with 18 bases between. The chain's CDR3 is CASTPSPDSYTEAFF. The CDR3 DNA is TGTGCCAGCACCCCATCCCCGGACAGCTACACTGAAGCTTTCTTT.

This clonotype has a count of ten or more. The chain employs TRBV12-3 or TRBV12-4 and TRBJ1-2, with TRBD1 matching 11 bases. This CDR3 comprises 14 residues. Losses at the gene ends were 3 bases for V and 3 bases for J; bases not matched to a gene: 0. The CDR3 DNA follows: TGTGCCAGCAGTTTGGACAGGGGGCACTATGGCTACACCTTC. It is translated as CASSLDRGHYGYTF.

This clonotype came up a few times. The chain combines TRBV6-1 with TRBJ1-2, with D tentatively TRBD1 (5 bases). CDR3 length: 17 residues. Trimming took off 1 base at V and 0 bases at J, with 15 bases between the two ends. Germline loops: CDR1 MNHNS, CDR2 SASEGT. The CDR3 sequence is CASSEGTPGGTNYGYTF. Written as DNA, the CDR3 is TGTGCCAGCAGTGAAGGGACCCCCGGGGGGACTAACTATGGCTACACCTTC.

This clonotype was observed many times. J is TRBJ2-3 and V is TRBV5-1, with 10 bases identical to TRBD2. V dropped 2 bases and J dropped 4; count of bases not matched to a gene: 4. The CDR3 has 15 amino acids. The V gene's germline CDR1 is SGHRS and CDR2 YFSETQ. In nucleotides, the CDR3 is TGCGCCAGCAGCTTTAGCGGGAGGATATCAGATACGCAGTATTTT. It encodes CASSFSGRISDTQYF.

The chain recombines TRBV12-3 or TRBV12-4 with TRBJ1-2; a possible D gene is TRBD1 (5 bases). The CDR3 is made up of 12 amino acids. Trimming left V 2 bases short and J 8 bases short, with 9 bases between. The CDR3 loop is CASSLMGQGYTF. The CDR3, as DNA: TGTGCCAGCAGTTTAATGGGGCAGGGCTACACCTTC.

This clonotype was counted a few times. The chain employs TRBV5-1 and TRBJ2-2, with 10 positions matching TRBD2. Germline values: CDR1 SGHRS, CDR2 YFSETQ. J gave up 6 bases and V 4 bases, and 12 bases lay outside the gene matches. The CDR3 has 17 amino acids. CDR3 protein: CASSPGVVAGGAGELFF. Written as DNA, the CDR3 is TGCGCCAGCAGCCCGGGGGTCGTAGCGGGAGGCGCCGGGGAGCTGTTTTTT.

This clonotype was counted many times. CDR3 in amino acids: CSARQGGIQPQHF. CDR3 sequence (DNA): TGCAGTGCTAGACAGGGAGGCATTCAGCCCCAGCATTTT. The chain uses TRBV20-1 and TRBJ1-5, with D possibly TRBD1 on 5 matching bases. With 2 bases removed from V and 6 bases from J, the gap between germline ends came to 11 bases. The CDR3 contains 13 residues. The germline V gene encodes CDR1 DFQATT and CDR2 SNEGSKA (reference sequence).

V is TRBV19 and J is TRBJ1-1; D is ambiguous. CDR1 is LNHDA and CDR2 is SQIVND in the germline V gene (reference sequence). Trimming cost V 7 bases and J 3 bases, with 9 bases left between them. CDR3 length: 12 amino acids. This chain's CDR3 is CASTGGYTEAFF. The CDR3 DNA follows: TGTGCCAGTACTGGTGGGTACACTGAAGCTTTCTTT. The full variable domain, in which reference TRBV19 and TRBJ1-1 provide the parts outside the CDR3, is DGGITQSPKYLFRKEGQNVTLSCEQNLNHDAMYWYRQDPGQGLRLIYYSQIVNDFQKGDIAEGYSVSREKKESFPLTVTSAQKNPTAFYLCASTGGYTEAFFGQGTRLTVV.